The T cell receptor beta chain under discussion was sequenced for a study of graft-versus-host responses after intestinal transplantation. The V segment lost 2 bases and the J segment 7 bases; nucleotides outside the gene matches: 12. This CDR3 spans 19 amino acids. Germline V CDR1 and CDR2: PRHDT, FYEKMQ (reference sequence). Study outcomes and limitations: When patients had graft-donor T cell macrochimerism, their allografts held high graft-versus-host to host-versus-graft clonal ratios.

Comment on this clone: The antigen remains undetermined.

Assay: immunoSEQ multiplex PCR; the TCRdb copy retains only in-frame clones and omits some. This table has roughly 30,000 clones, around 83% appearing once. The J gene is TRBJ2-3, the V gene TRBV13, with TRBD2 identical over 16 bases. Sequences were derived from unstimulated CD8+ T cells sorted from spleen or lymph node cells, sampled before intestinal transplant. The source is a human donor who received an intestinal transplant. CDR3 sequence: CASSLPAGLAGGPPHTQYF. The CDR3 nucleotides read TGTGCCAGCAGCTTACCGGCGGGACTAGCGGGGGGGCCCCCCCATACGCAGTATTTT.